The 15 T cell receptor beta chains presented below share a single source sample, sequenced in a study of CD8+ T cells in alopecia areata. The sample's treatment: oral pan-JAK inhibitor, 5-10 mg twice daily. As the sequencing template, cDNA was produced by extracting RNA and reverse transcribing it. Profiled with immunoSEQ multiplex PCR; TCRdb holds only in-frame clones, not every one. Here the sample spans some 240,000 clones, roughly 56% being singletons. This sample comprised CD4+ T cells sorted from blood, obtained at week 4, from a patient treated with tofacitinib. Receptors were obtained from a human donor with alopecia areata.

The rearrangement links TRBV30 to TRBJ2-7, with D possibly being TRBD1 or TRBD2 (5 bases each). Trimming shortened V by 2 bases and J by 2 bases, and 13 bases separated the two germline ends. CDR3 length: 14 residues. From germline, CDR1 is GTSNPN and CDR2 SVGIG (reference sequence). Here the CDR3 reads CAWSSPGPAYEQYF. The CDR3 region has the DNA TGTGCCTGGAGTTCCCCGGGACCAGCCTACGAGCAGTACTTC.

The V and J genes are TRBV29-1 and TRBJ2-5, with TRBD2 as a possible D gene (6 bases). Trimming removed 5 bases from V and 5 bases from J, with 27 bases in between. Per the germline V gene, CDR1 is SQVTM and CDR2 is ANQGSEA. The CDR3 is 17 amino acids. The CDR3 bases are TGCAGCGTTCGCGGGGTCAACGGGAGTGTAGCCAAGGAGACCCAGTACTTC. Protein sequence: CSVRGVNGSVAKETQYF.

The rearrangement joins TRBV4-2 to TRBJ1-6; no clear D. Trimming took off 3 bases at V and 11 bases at J, with 14 bases between the two ends. Germline lookup yields CDR1 LGHNA and CDR2 YNFKEQ. The length of the CDR3 is 14 residues. Written as DNA, the CDR3 is TGTGCCAGCAGCCACGCAAGCTCCCGGGCACCCCTCCACTTT. This codes for CASSHASSRAPLHF.

This clone has a handful of counts. The chain couples TRBV4-3 to TRBJ1-2, with D uncertain. This CDR3 contains 16 residues. Germline V gene lookup returns CDR1 LGHNA and CDR2 YSLEER. V was clipped by 7 bases and J by 5 bases, with 23 bases between them. This CDR3 is CASTPRPSSTAYGYTF. The CDR3 nucleotides are TGCGCCAGCACGCCGAGGCCGTCGAGTACAGCGTATGGCTACACCTTC.

The V and J genes are TRBV11-1 and TRBJ2-5; perhaps TRBD1 as D (6 bases). Looked up from germline, CDR1 is SGHAT and CDR2 is FQDESV (reference sequence). The CDR3 consists of 15 residues. Trimming took 1 base from V and 6 from J, leaving 15 bases between them. The CDR3 DNA reads as TGTGCCAGCAGCTTAGGATTTGGGGGCGGAAAGACCCAGTACTTC. Its translation: CASSLGFGGGKTQYF.

This chain links TRBV29-1 with TRBJ2-7; possible D gene TRBD1, 6 bases. CDR1 and CDR2 (germline): SQVTM, ANQGSEA. The CDR3 runs to 13 residues. V lost 2 bases to trimming and J lost 4 bases, with 12 bases between them. The CDR3 here is CSVEWQGKYEQYF. CDR3 DNA sequence: TGCAGCGTTGAATGGCAGGGGAAGTACGAGCAGTACTTC.

This rearrangement joins TRBV6-5 to TRBJ1-2; 8 positions match TRBD1. Trimming cost V 6 bases and J 4 bases; bases outside gene matches: 7. The CDR3 length is 14 residues. CDR1 MNHEY and CDR2 SVGAGI come from the germline V gene. The CDR3 loop is CASRDTGGRYGYTF. In nucleotides, the CDR3 is TGTGCCAGCAGAGATACAGGGGGTCGCTATGGCTACACCTTC.

The rearrangement joins TRBV2 to TRBJ1-6; no firm D call. CDR3 length equals 15 residues. Trimming took off 8 bases at V and 2 bases at J, with 13 bases between the two ends. Germline CDR1 is SNHLY and CDR2 is FYNNEI. The chain's CDR3 is CASGPRAAYNSPLHF. CDR3 nucleotides: TGTGCCAGCGGCCCGCGGGCCGCCTATAATTCACCCCTCCACTTT.

V and J are TRBV14 and TRBJ1-5; unclear D gene. Trimming cost V 3 bases and J 5 bases, with 8 bases left between them. From germline, CDR1 is SGHDN and CDR2 FVKESK. CDR3 length: 13 residues. The chain's CDR3 is CASSQGLDQPQHF. CDR3 nucleotide sequence: TGTGCCAGCAGCCAGGGGTTAGATCAGCCCCAGCATTTT.

The chain is built from TRBV2 and TRBJ2-7, with a weak D call TRBD1 (6 bases). The length of the CDR3 is 15 residues. V lost 0 bases to trimming and J lost 3 bases, with 12 bases between them. Germline lookup yields CDR1 SNHLY and CDR2 FYNNEI. CDR3 nucleotides: TGTGCCAGCAGTGAAGCGCAGGGGTTTCTCTACGAGCAGTACTTC. Its translation is CASSEAQGFLYEQYF.

The chain joins TRBV9 to TRBJ2-1, with a weak D call TRBD2 (5 bases). This CDR3 is built from 15 residues. Germline assignment: CDR1 SGDLS and CDR2 YYNGEE. V lost 2 bases and J 2 bases, leaving 11 bases between the germline ends. CDR3 sequence reads: CASSVSGDPYNEQFF. In DNA, the CDR3 is TGTGCCAGCAGCGTTTCCGGGGATCCCTACAATGAGCAGTTCTTC.

The table lists this clone with a few counts. The J gene is TRBJ1-1, the V gene TRBV9, with 9 nucleotides matching TRBD1. J was trimmed by 4 bases and V by 4 bases; bases with no gene match: 5. Germline CDR1 SGDLS, CDR2 YYNGEE. This CDR3 has 14 residues. CDR3 coding DNA: TGTGCCAGCAGCACGGGACAGGGCGCCACTGAAGCTTTCTTT. This codes for CASSTGQGATEAFF. The variable domain in full, completed from reference TRBV9 and TRBJ1-1, reads DSGVTQTPKHLITATGQRVTLRCSPRSGDLSVYWYQQSLDQGLQFLIQYYNGEERAKGNILERFSAQQFPDLHSELNLSSLELGDSALYFCASSTGQGATEAFFGQGTRLTVV.

The V gene is TRBV6-5, the J gene TRBJ2-6, with D uncertain. The CDR3 has 14 residues. V was cut by 7 bases and J by 0 bases, with 7 bases left in between. The germline V gene encodes CDR1 MNHEY and CDR2 SVGAGI. CDR3 residues: CASTRNSGANVLTF. The CDR3 nucleotides read TGTGCCAGCACCCGAAACTCTGGGGCCAACGTCCTGACTTTC.

This clone was counted ten times or more. The chain carries TRBV5-4 and TRBJ2-3, with D hard to call. CDR1 and CDR2 (germline): SGHNT, YYREEE (reference sequence). V was shortened by 3 bases and J by 5 bases, with 7 bases between the two germline ends. The length of the CDR3 is 12 residues. The CDR3 DNA sequence: TGTGCCAGCAGCTCTATACAAGATACGCAGTATTTT. Its protein is CASSSIQDTQYF. Full variable domain (missing parts from reference TRBV5-4 and TRBJ2-3): ETGVTQSPTHLIKTRGQQVTLRCSSQSGHNTVSWYQQALGQGPQFIFQYYREEENGRGNFPPRFSGLQFPNYSSELNVNALELDDSALYLCASSSIQDTQYFGPGTRLTVL.

This sequence joins TRBV7-2 and TRBJ1-5; TRBD1 matches 9 bases. Germline CDR1 and CDR2: SGHTA and FQGNSA. The CDR3 is 19 residues long. The trim removed 5 bases at V and 0 bases at J, leaving 14 bases unmatched. The CDR3 sequence: CASSPWYRGRPYSNQPQHF. CDR3 bases: TGTGCCAGCAGCCCTTGGTACAGGGGGCGCCCCTATAGCAATCAGCCCCAGCATTTT. Full variable domain (remainder filled in from reference TRBV7-2 and TRBJ1-5): GAGVSQSPSNKVTEKGKDVELRCDPISGHTALYWYRQSLGQGLEFLIYFQGNSAPDKSGLPSDRFSAERTGGSVSTLTIQRTQQEDSAVYLCASSPWYRGRPYSNQPQHFGDGTRLSIL.